This TCR beta chain was sequenced in a study of blood T cell repertoires in COVID-19. The ends were cut back, 7 bases at V and 3 bases at J, with 6 bases in the middle. The CDR3 has 11 residues. Germline V lookup: CDR1 SGDLS, CDR2 YYNGEE. Profiling relied on immunoSEQ multiplex PCR, and the TCRdb table lists in-frame clones only, not all of them. The table has around 300,000 clones, approximately 90% seen once. Material for sequencing was peripheral blood. This sequence originates from a woman aged 45-65 years with COVID-19, enrolled during active disease. The chain has TRBV9 and TRBJ2-3, with D tentatively TRBD2 (6 bases). CDR3 nucleotides: TGTGCCAGCGGGAGGACAGATACGCAGTATTTT. Translated, it gives CASGRTDTQYF.